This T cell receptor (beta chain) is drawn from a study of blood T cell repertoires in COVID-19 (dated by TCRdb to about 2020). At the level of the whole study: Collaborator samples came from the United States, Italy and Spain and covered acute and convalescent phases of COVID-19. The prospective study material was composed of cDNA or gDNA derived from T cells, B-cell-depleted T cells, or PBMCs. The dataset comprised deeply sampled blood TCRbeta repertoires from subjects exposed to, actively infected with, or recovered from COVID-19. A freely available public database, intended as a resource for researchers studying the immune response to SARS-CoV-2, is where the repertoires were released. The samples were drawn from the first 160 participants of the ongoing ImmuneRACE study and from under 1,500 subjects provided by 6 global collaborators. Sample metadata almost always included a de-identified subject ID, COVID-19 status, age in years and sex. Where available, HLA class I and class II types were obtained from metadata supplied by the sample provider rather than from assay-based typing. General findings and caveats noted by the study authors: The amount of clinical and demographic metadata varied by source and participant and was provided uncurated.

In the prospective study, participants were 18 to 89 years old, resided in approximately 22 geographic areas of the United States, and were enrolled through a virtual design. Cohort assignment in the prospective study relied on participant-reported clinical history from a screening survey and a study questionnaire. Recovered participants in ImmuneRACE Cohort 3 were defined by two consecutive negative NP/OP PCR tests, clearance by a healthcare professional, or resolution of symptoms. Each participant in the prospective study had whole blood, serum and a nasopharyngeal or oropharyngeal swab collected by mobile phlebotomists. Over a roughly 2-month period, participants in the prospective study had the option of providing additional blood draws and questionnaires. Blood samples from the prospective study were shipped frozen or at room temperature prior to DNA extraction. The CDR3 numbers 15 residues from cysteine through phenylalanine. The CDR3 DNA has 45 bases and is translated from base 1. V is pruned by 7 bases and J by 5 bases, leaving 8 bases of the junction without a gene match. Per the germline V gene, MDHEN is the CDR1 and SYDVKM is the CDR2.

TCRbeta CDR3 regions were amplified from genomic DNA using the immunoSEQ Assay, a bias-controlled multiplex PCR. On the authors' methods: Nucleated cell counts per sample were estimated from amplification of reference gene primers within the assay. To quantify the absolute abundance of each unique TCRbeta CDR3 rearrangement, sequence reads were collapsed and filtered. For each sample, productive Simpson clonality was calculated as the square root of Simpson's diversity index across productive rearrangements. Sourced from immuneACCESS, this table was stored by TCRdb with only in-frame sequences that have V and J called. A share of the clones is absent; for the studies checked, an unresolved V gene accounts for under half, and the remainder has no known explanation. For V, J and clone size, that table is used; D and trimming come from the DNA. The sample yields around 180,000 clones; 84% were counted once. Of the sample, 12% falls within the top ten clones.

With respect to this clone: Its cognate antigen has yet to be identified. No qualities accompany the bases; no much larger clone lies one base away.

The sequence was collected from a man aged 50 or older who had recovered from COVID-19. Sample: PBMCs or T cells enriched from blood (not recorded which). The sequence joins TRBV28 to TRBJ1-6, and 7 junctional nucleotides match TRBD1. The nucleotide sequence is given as TGTGCCAGCAAGGGGGCCGGAGGAGATAATTCACCCCTCCACTTT. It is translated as CASKGAGGDNSPLHF.